This is a list of T cell receptor beta chains from one sample in a study of control samples from healthy donors and cancer patients. The assay was immunoSEQ multiplex PCR, and TCRdb's table has in-frame clones only and misses some. The table lists tens of thousands of clones, 75% to 90% of them singletons. Sequencing was carried out using blood. The receptors derive from a man aged 50 to 59 in good health. CDR3s include the opening cysteine and the closing phenylalanine or tryptophan. Each record gives: clone size, CDR3 length, V gene, D gene, J gene, CDR3 protein, CDR3 DNA. A D gene is named only where the DNA matches it firmly. Clone size is not always given. Where it is, it says once, few, many or a class for expanded clones.

size: .
length: 17
V: TRBV5-1
D: TRBD1
J: TRBJ2-7
CDR3: CASSLGLVRTGPYEQYF
DNA: TGCGCCAGCAGCTTGGGATTGGTTAGGACAGGCCCTTACGAGCAGTACTTC

size: .
length: 15
V: TRBV5-1
D: .
J: TRBJ2-1
CDR3: CASSFVDAHGDEQFF
DNA: TGCGCCAGCAGCTTTGTGGACGCCCATGGCGATGAGCAGTTCTTC

size: once
length: 14
V: TRBV5-1
D: .
J: TRBJ2-3
CDR3: CASSLEGSTDTQYF
DNA: TGCGCCAGCAGCTTGGAGGGGAGCACAGATACGCAGTATTTT

size: .
length: 15
V: TRBV15
D: .
J: TRBJ2-2
CDR3: CATSRDPIFPGELFF
DNA: TGTGCCACCAGCAGAGATCCGATCTTCCCCGGGGAGCTGTTTTTT

size: .
length: 17
V: TRBV3-1/TRBV3-2
D: TRBD1
J: TRBJ2-2
CDR3: CASRGTGKTQNTGELFF
DNA: TGTGCCAGCAGAGGGACAGGGAAGACGCAGAACACCGGGGAGCTGTTTTTT

size: .
length: 17
V: TRBV15
D: .
J: TRBJ1-3
CDR3: CATSRDIDSLAGNTIYF
DNA: TGTGCCACCAGCAGAGATATAGACAGTTTAGCTGGAAACACCATATATTTT

size: .
length: 13
V: TRBV10-3
D: TRBD1
J: TRBJ1-1
CDR3: CAIPQGQGTEAFF
DNA: TGTGCCATCCCTCAGGGACAGGGGACTGAAGCTTTCTTT

size: .
length: 17
V: TRBV19
D: .
J: TRBJ1-5
CDR3: CASSTPGTEYSNQPQHF
DNA: TGTGCCAGTAGTACCCCCGGTACAGAATATAGCAATCAGCCCCAGCATTTT

size: .
length: 10
V: TRBV12-3/TRBV12-4
D: .
J: TRBJ1-2
CDR3: CASEVVGYTF
DNA: TGTGCCAGCGAGGTGGTAGGCTACACCTTC

size: .
length: 18
V: TRBV30
D: TRBD1
J: TRBJ1-5
CDR3: CAWSVPGTGGYSNQPQHF
DNA: TGTGCCTGGAGTGTACCCGGGACAGGGGGATATAGCAATCAGCCCCAGCATTTT

size: .
length: 15
V: TRBV6-5
D: .
J: TRBJ1-3
CDR3: CASNSGGGPGNTIYF
DNA: TGTGCCAGCAACTCCGGAGGGGGGCCTGGAAACACCATATATTTT

size: .
length: 15
V: TRBV4-3
D: .
J: TRBJ2-7
CDR3: CASSQAWDFSYEQYF
DNA: TGCGCCAGCAGCCAAGCCTGGGACTTCTCCTACGAGCAGTACTTC

size: .
length: 15
V: TRBV11-2
D: .
J: TRBJ2-6
CDR3: CASSFGDSGANVLTF
DNA: TGTGCCAGCAGCTTCGGTGACTCTGGGGCCAACGTCCTGACTTTC

size: .
length: 15
V: TRBV11-2
D: .
J: TRBJ1-4
CDR3: CASSLDHGNYEKLFF
DNA: TGTGCCAGCAGCTTAGATCATGGGAACTATGAAAAACTGTTTTTT

size: few
length: 16
V: TRBV7-9
D: .
J: TRBJ2-2
CDR3: CASSSRRAGPPGELFF
DNA: TGTGCCAGCAGCTCCCGTAGGGCCGGTCCCCCCGGGGAGCTGTTTTTT

size: .
length: 12
V: TRBV28
D: .
J: TRBJ2-7
CDR3: CASSLASGEQYF
DNA: TGTGCCAGCAGCCTTGCATCCGGCGAGCAGTACTTC

size: .
length: 15
V: TRBV5-1
D: TRBD2
J: TRBJ2-7
CDR3: CASSLAGGGRYEQYF
DNA: TGCGCCAGCAGCTTGGCGGGGGGAGGGCGGTACGAGCAGTACTTC

size: .
length: 15
V: TRBV7-2
D: .
J: TRBJ2-1
CDR3: CASSFGLAKNNEQFF
DNA: TGTGCCAGCAGCTTCGGGCTAGCGAAGAACAATGAGCAGTTCTTC

size: few
length: 12
V: TRBV4-3
D: .
J: TRBJ2-2
CDR3: CASRGDAGELFF
DNA: TGCGCCAGCAGGGGGGATGCCGGGGAGCTGTTTTTT

size: .
length: 13
V: TRBV10-3
D: TRBD1
J: TRBJ1-2
CDR3: CAISAGTEYGYTF
DNA: TGTGCCATCAGTGCAGGGACAGAATATGGCTACACCTTC

size: .
length: 15
V: TRBV4-2
D: .
J: TRBJ1-4
CDR3: CASSQEGGKGEKLFF
DNA: TGTGCCAGCAGCCAAGAAGGGGGAAAAGGCGAAAAACTGTTTTTT

size: .
length: 15
V: TRBV20-1
D: TRBD2
J: TRBJ2-7
CDR3: CSASTSGRPRYGQYF
DNA: TGCAGTGCTAGTACTAGCGGGAGGCCACGGTACGGGCAGTACTTC

size: .
length: 15
V: TRBV2
D: .
J: TRBJ1-5
CDR3: CASSEKAGGNQPQHF
DNA: TGTGCCAGCAGTGAAAAAGCCGGAGGAAATCAGCCCCAGCATTTT

size: .
length: 16
V: TRBV11-3
D: TRBD2
J: TRBJ2-1
CDR3: CASSLEGLAGGGEQFF
DNA: TGTGCCAGCAGCTTAGAAGGACTAGCGGGGGGCGGTGAGCAGTTCTTC

size: .
length: 15
V: TRBV24-1
D: .
J: TRBJ2-1
CDR3: CATSDPRGIYNEQFF
DNA: TGTGCCACCAGTGATCCGAGAGGTATCTACAATGAGCAGTTCTTC

size: once
length: 16
V: TRBV5-5
D: .
J: TRBJ2-2
CDR3: CASSPQVGGPTGELFF
DNA: TGTGCCAGCAGCCCCCAGGTCGGGGGTCCAACCGGGGAGCTGTTTTTT

size: .
length: 15
V: TRBV27
D: TRBD1
J: TRBJ1-4
CDR3: CASSPGQDLRGKLFF
DNA: TGTGCCAGCAGTCCCGGACAGGACCTCCGAGGGAAACTGTTTTTT

size: .
length: 14
V: TRBV7-9
D: .
J: TRBJ2-7
CDR3: CASSWFSDSYEQYF
DNA: TGTGCCAGCAGCTGGTTTTCTGATTCCTACGAGCAGTACTTC

size: .
length: 14
V: TRBV5-4
D: TRBD1
J: TRBJ1-5
CDR3: CASSRQGVNQPQHF
DNA: TGTGCCAGCAGCCGACAGGGTGTAAATCAGCCCCAGCATTTT

size: once
length: 14
V: TRBV10-2
D: TRBD1
J: TRBJ1-2
CDR3: CASTDRVTDYGYTF
DNA: TGCGCCAGCACGGACAGGGTGACTGACTATGGCTACACCTTC

size: .
length: 15
V: TRBV25-1
D: TRBD1
J: TRBJ1-6
CDR3: CASSGRRGLVSPLHF
DNA: TGTGCCAGCAGTGGACGAAGGGGGCTAGTTTCACCCCTCCACTTT